The 21 T cell receptor beta chains in this list originate from one sample, sequenced in a study of blood T cell repertoires in COVID-19. Here immunoSEQ multiplex PCR was the method, and the copy in TCRdb shows in-frame clones only, minus some. This sample carries about 300,000 clones, about 81% of them seen once, and the ten largest clones take roughly 1.6%. Sequenced input: peripheral blood. These receptors all stem from a human donor with COVID-19, enrolled during active disease. The donor label of this sample is uncertain.

V is TRBV30 and J is TRBJ1-2; tentatively, D is TRBD1 (6 bases). Germline values: CDR1 GTSNPN, CDR2 SVGIG (reference sequence). The CDR3 contains 16 residues. V lost 5 bases and J lost 8, with 27 bases in between. The CDR3 DNA reads TGTGCCTGGCATCATTCTCTGGGGCCCGGGGGGCAAGGCTACACCTTC. Translating gives CAWHHSLGPGGQGYTF.

The DNA for the CDR3 is TGTGCCAGCAGTACAGGGGATCAGCCCCAGCATTTT. This encodes CASSTGDQPQHF. The V and J genes are TRBV2 and TRBJ1-5; 7 bases line up with TRBD1. Trimming cost V 5 bases and J 5 bases; bases outside gene matches: 0. This CDR3 comprises 12 residues. Germline V gene data show CDR1 as SNHLY and CDR2 as FYNNEI.

This rearrangement joins TRBV28 to TRBJ1-4; D is uncertain. With 3 bases removed from V and 9 bases from J, the gap between germline ends came to 17 bases. CDR3 length: 15 residues. In germline, CDR1 is MDHEN, CDR2 SYDVKM. This chain's CDR3 is CASSLIGSSMKKLFF. CDR3 DNA sequence: TGTGCCAGCAGTTTGATAGGGAGCTCCATGAAAAAACTGTTTTTT.

This chain connects TRBV5-1 to TRBJ1-2; 8 nucleotides match TRBD1. Germline CDR1 is SGHRS and CDR2 is YFSETQ. The CDR3 spans 16 residues. J gave up 12 bases and V 3 bases, and 19 bases lay outside the gene matches. CDR3 sequence (DNA): TGCGCCAGCAGCTCACGACAGGGGCCACCCACCTCGGTGAACACCTTC. Protein sequence: CASSSRQGPPTSVNTF. Using reference TRBV5-1 and TRBJ1-2 for the parts outside the CDR3, the full variable domain is KAGVTQTPRYLIKTRGQQVTLSCSPISGHRSVSWYQQTPGQGLQFLFEYFSETQRNKGNFPGRFSGRQFSNSRSEMNVSTLELGDSALYLCASSSRQGPPTSVNTFGSGTRLTVV.

The gene calls are TRBV7-2 and TRBJ1-6; TRBD1 agrees at 7 bases. The V gene's germline CDR1 is SGHTA and CDR2 FQGNSA. CDR3 size: 15 residues. Germline trimming cut 4 bases from V and 6 bases from J; bases unmatched to any gene: 6. The CDR3 spells CASSSRAGGNSPLHF. Written as DNA, the CDR3 is TGTGCCAGCAGCTCCCGGGCAGGGGGTAATTCACCCCTCCACTTT.

Note on this clone: The sample holds other DNA sequences that translate to the same CDR3. The rearrangement uses TRBV9 and TRBJ1-2, with D possibly TRBD1 on 6 matching bases. Germline lookup yields CDR1 SGDLS and CDR2 YYNGEE. This CDR3 has 12 residues. V dropped 4 bases and J dropped 5 bases, with 9 bases sitting between them. CDR3 nucleotides: TGTGCCAGCAGCCGGGACAATTATGGCTACACCTTC. This codes for CASSRDNYGYTF.

This clone has only one observation. The CDR3 region is CASSAGLGTAHQNYGYTF. DNA for the CDR3: TGTGCCAGCAGCGCCGGGTTGGGGACAGCTCATCAAAACTATGGCTACACCTTC. The chain is built from TRBV9 and TRBJ1-2; the match to TRBD1 covers 7 bases. Germline V lookup: CDR1 SGDLS, CDR2 YYNGEE. V was pared by 3 bases and J by 2 bases, with 16 bases of the junction left unmatched. The CDR3 is 18 residues long.

A word on this clone: At one end the junction does not follow the germline gene, possibly because of a read error. This chain connects TRBV7-7 to TRBJ1-3; a possible D gene is TRBD1 (5 bases). Germline V gene sequence: CDR1 SSHAT, CDR2 FNYEAQ (reference sequence). The CDR3 is 15 residues long. Here the CDR3 reads CASSFGPDSGNTIYF. CDR3 nucleotides: TGTGCTAGCAGCTTTGGCCCAGACAGCGGAAACACCATATATTTT.

V and J are TRBV19 and TRBJ2-3; D might be TRBD1 (6 bases). The germline CDR1 and CDR2 sequences are LNHDA and SQIVND (reference sequence). Trimming shortened V by 8 bases and J by 0 bases, and 15 bases separated the two germline ends. CDR3 size: 15 residues. This chain's CDR3 is CASSAQGSSTDTQYF. CDR3 coding DNA: TGTGCCAGTTCGGCACAGGGATCTAGCACAGATACGCAGTATTTT.

The V call is TRBV2, the J call TRBJ2-4; tentative D call: TRBD2 (5 bases). The V end lost 0 bases, the J end lost 15 bases, and 15 bases lay between the germline ends. Germline CDR1 reads SNHLY; CDR2 reads FYNNEI. The CDR3 contains 13 residues. Here the CDR3 DNA reads TGTGCCAGCAGTGAAGCGCTTCCACTAGATTCGTACTTC. The encoded protein is CASSEALPLDSYF.

The chain has TRBV5-4 and TRBJ1-2, with a possible D match to TRBD1 (6 bases). Per the germline V gene, CDR1 is SGHNT and CDR2 is YYREEE (reference sequence). The germline V and J ends were trimmed by 3 bases and 4 bases, with 16 bases remaining between them. The CDR3 runs to 15 residues. Here the CDR3 reads CASSSQIGQSYGYTF. Here the CDR3 DNA reads TGTGCCAGCAGCTCCCAAATCGGACAGTCCTATGGCTACACCTTC.

This chain uses TRBV19 with TRBJ2-1; a possible D gene is TRBD1 (6 bases). This CDR3 region has 11 residues. V was clipped by 7 bases and J by 9 bases, with 10 bases between them. The germline V gene encodes CDR1 LNHDA and CDR2 SQIVND (reference sequence). This chain's CDR3 is CASKTGIEQFF. DNA for the CDR3: TGTGCCAGTAAGACAGGTATTGAGCAGTTCTTC.

On this clone itself: One junction end does not reproduce the germline sequence, and a read error may be involved. The chain has TRBV6-5 and TRBJ2-7; 11 nucleotides align to TRBD1. The CDR3 is made up of 13 amino acids. Germline values: CDR1 MNHEY, CDR2 SVGAGI. DNA of the CDR3: TGTGCCAGCAGTTATGGACAGGGGGCGCGGTTGGACTTC. Amino acid sequence: CASSYGQGARLDF.

This clone came up a few times. The V gene is TRBV9, the J gene TRBJ1-2; 10 bases match TRBD1. The CDR3 runs 15 residues. Germline V gene data show CDR1 as SGDLS and CDR2 as YYNGEE. V was pared by 4 bases and J by 7 bases, with 10 bases of the junction left unmatched. CDR3 sequence reads: CASSPGTGETVGYTF. In DNA, the CDR3 is TGTGCCAGCAGCCCCGGGACAGGGGAGACAGTTGGCTACACCTTC.

The chain couples TRBV7-2 to TRBJ2-2, with 7 bases aligning to TRBD2. The germline V gene encodes CDR1 SGHTA and CDR2 FQGNSA. The CDR3 has 14 amino acids. V gave up 5 bases and J gave up 7 bases; unmatched junction bases: 7. Here the CDR3 DNA reads TGTGCCAGCAGCCCGGGGGGATTTGACGGGGAGCTGTTTTTT. Protein: CASSPGGFDGELFF.

Only one count was recorded for this clone. This sequence joins TRBV18 and TRBJ1-2; D uncertain. The ends were cut back, 0 bases at V and 7 bases at J, with 15 bases in the middle. Per germline, CDR1 KGHSH and CDR2 LQKENI. This CDR3 is 15 amino acids long. Written as DNA, the CDR3 is TGTGCCAGCTCACCACCGTCCGGGAGCGGTGGTGGCTACACCTTC. Amino acid sequence: CASSPPSGSGGGYTF. Variable domain in full (rest from reference TRBV18 and TRBJ1-2): NAGVMQNPRHLVRRRGQEARLRCSPMKGHSHVYWYRQLPEEGLKFMVYLQKENIIDESGMPKERFSAEFPKEGPSILRIQQVVRGDSAAYFCASSPPSGSGGGYTFGSGTRLTVV.

V usage is TRBV27 and J usage is TRBJ2-7; 9 bases are shared with TRBD2. V was clipped by 5 bases and J by 4 bases; unmatched bases: 9. The germline CDR1 and CDR2 sequences are MNHEY and SMNVEV (reference sequence). There are 15 residues in the CDR3. The CDR3 spells CASSQITSGRYEQYF. The CDR3 DNA sequence: TGTGCCAGCAGTCAAATCACTAGCGGGCGGTACGAGCAGTACTTC.

The V gene is TRBV5-1, the J gene TRBJ2-7; a possible D gene is TRBD2 (6 bases). Germline CDR1 is SGHRS and CDR2 is YFSETQ. Between the trimmed V and J ends, which lost 2 bases and 4 bases, there was a span of 10 bases. CDR3 length: 13 amino acids. The chain's CDR3 is CASSLISGYEQYF. CDR3 in DNA: TGCGCCAGCAGCTTAATTAGCGGTTACGAGCAGTACTTC.

The V call is TRBV2, the J call TRBJ2-1, with TRBD1 matching over 7 bases. CDR1 SNHLY and CDR2 FYNNEI come from the germline V gene. The CDR3 covers 15 residues. Trimming at V came to 1 base and at J to 9 bases, leaving 9 bases not matched to a gene. The CDR3 protein is CASSEGQGYGGEQFF. CDR3 DNA sequence: TGTGCCAGCAGTGAAGGACAGGGTTATGGCGGTGAGCAGTTCTTC.

V usage is TRBV18 and J usage is TRBJ1-1; 9 bases map to TRBD1. V was clipped by 6 bases and J by 2 bases; unmatched bases: 7. This CDR3 spans 15 amino acids. Germline V gene data show CDR1 as KGHSH and CDR2 as LQKENI. This CDR3 reads CASSPLQGANTEAFF. The CDR3, as DNA: TGTGCCAGCTCGCCTTTACAGGGGGCTAACACTGAAGCTTTCTTT.

The rearrangement links TRBV3-1 (or the pseudogene TRBV3-2) to TRBJ2-5; D perhaps matches TRBD1 (6 bases). The CDR3 extends over 14 amino acids. Germline loops: CDR1 LGHDT, CDR2 YNNKEL (reference sequence). The V end lost 3 bases, the J end lost 9 bases, and 17 bases lay between the germline ends. The CDR3 loop is CASSHSQGYRAQYF. The CDR3 nucleotides are TGTGCCAGCAGCCATAGCCAGGGGTACAGGGCCCAGTACTTC.